The T cell receptor beta chain under discussion was sequenced for a study of cytomegalovirus exposure and HLA in healthy donors. Findings and caveats of the study: Most TCR sequences were seen very rarely across donors, but some public TCRs occurred in many. Subsequent analysis revealed that first-cohort TCR clusters tended to co-occur in the approximately 120 validation repertoires. The study designated 150 or so TCR beta chains cytomegalovirus-associated.

A remark on this clone: Its specificity is unknown.

An approximately 130-subject validation cohort, separate from the roughly 670-subject first cohort, supplied the donors. The CDR3 has 18 residues. Per germline, CDR1 SGHRS and CDR2 YFSETQ. Trimming shortened V by 0 bases and J by 4 bases, and 19 bases separated the two germline ends. Method: immunoSEQ multiplex PCR; TCRdb's copy keeps in-frame clones and lacks some. The sample includes a few hundred thousand clones, roughly 84% of them seen just once. The V gene is TRBV5-1, the J gene TRBJ2-2; D is possibly TRBD2 (5 bases). The source is a man between 18 and 35 years old in good health and CMV-seropositive. Sequenced input: PBMCs. CDR3 residues: CASSLAPLGVGATGELFF. Here the CDR3 DNA reads TGCGCCAGCAGCTTGGCCCCTCTCGGGGTCGGAGCCACCGGGGAGCTGTTTTTT.